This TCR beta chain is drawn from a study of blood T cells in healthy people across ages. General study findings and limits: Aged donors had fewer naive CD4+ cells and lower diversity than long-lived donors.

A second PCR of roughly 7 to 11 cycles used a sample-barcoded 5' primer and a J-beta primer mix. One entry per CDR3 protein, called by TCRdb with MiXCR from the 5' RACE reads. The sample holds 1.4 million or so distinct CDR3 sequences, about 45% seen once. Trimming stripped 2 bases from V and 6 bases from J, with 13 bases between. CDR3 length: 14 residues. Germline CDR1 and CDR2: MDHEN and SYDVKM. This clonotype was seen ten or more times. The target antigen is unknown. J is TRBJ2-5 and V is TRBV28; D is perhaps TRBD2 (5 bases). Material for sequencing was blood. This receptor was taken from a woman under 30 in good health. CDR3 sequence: CASSLSGWAQTQYF. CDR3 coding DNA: TGTGCCAGCAGTTTAAGCGGTTGGGCGCAGACCCAGTACTTC. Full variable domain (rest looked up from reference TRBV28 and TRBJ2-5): DVKVTQSSRYLVKRTGEKVFLECVQDMDHENMFWYRQDPGLGLRLIYFSYDVKMKEKGDIPEGYSVSREKKERFSLILESASTNQTSMYLCASSLSGWAQTQYFGPGTRLLVL.